These 9 T cell receptor beta chains were all obtained from the same sample, sequenced in a study of T-cell reconstitution after alpha-beta-depleted transplantation in children. This sample's TCRbeta library carried unique molecular identifier barcodes. TCRdb ran MiXCR on the PCR reads and lists one entry per CDR3 protein. The sample lists hundreds of thousands of distinct CDR3 sequences; about 21% were seen once. Source: PBMCs, mostly from graft donor cells, taken 360 days after TCRalphabeta/CD19-depleted stem cell transplant. These receptors all stem from a boy in the first two years of life who had a stem cell transplant for acute myeloid leukemia, so the T cells may come from the graft donor.

This sequence joins TRBV5-1 and TRBJ1-1, with TRBD1 identical over 8 bases. The CDR3 has 13 residues. J was trimmed by 11 bases and V by 4 bases; bases with no gene match: 10. Germline values: CDR1 SGHRS, CDR2 YFSETQ. The CDR3: CASSMGQAAGAFF. In DNA, the CDR3 is TGCGCCAGCAGCATGGGACAGGCTGCCGGGGCTTTCTTT.

This clonotype was seen once. The chain carries TRBV15 and TRBJ2-1; 8 positions match TRBD2. CDR1 is LNHNV and CDR2 is YYDKDF in the germline V gene (reference sequence). The CDR3 is made up of 13 amino acids. V shed 8 bases and J 6 bases; nucleotides not matched to a gene: 6. The CDR3 loop reads CATRLAWSNEQFF. The CDR3, as DNA: TGTGCCACCCGACTAGCGTGGAGCAATGAGCAGTTCTTC.

This clonotype appeared many times. V and J are TRBV6-5 and TRBJ2-1; 8 nucleotides match TRBD1. This CDR3 has 15 residues. In germline, CDR1 is MNHEY, CDR2 SVGAGI. V lost 2 bases to trimming and J lost 1 base; unmatched junction nucleotides: 1. In nucleotides, the CDR3 is TGTGCCAGCAGTTACAACAGGGGGTCCTACAATGAGCAGTTCTTC. This codes for CASSYNRGSYNEQFF.

This clonotype has a handful of counts. The chain uses TRBV7-2 and TRBJ2-7; the match to TRBD1 covers 7 bases. V lost 5 bases and J lost 5; bases outside the gene matches: 12. Germline loops: CDR1 SGHTA, CDR2 FQGNSA. This CDR3 is built from 15 residues. The CDR3, as DNA: TGTGCCAGCAGCCCTACCCCCACGACAGGGAACGAGCAGTACTTC. It translates to CASSPTPTTGNEQYF.

The genes are TRBV12-3 or TRBV12-4 and TRBJ2-7; 11 bases are shared with TRBD2. The CDR3 loop spans 15 amino acids. Losses at the gene ends were 5 bases for V and 5 bases for J; bases not matched to a gene: 8. CDR3 residues: CASSPLAGGDHEQYF. In nucleotides, the CDR3 is TGTGCCAGCAGTCCCTTAGCGGGGGGGGACCACGAGCAGTACTTC.

This clonotype was found a few times. This rearrangement joins TRBV20-1 to TRBJ2-7, with D maybe TRBD1 (6 bases). Looked up from germline, CDR1 is DFQATT and CDR2 is SNEGSKA (reference sequence). V lost 2 bases and J 4 bases, leaving 15 bases between the germline ends. CDR3 size: 14 residues. The CDR3, as DNA: TGCAGTGCTAGATCTACAGGGTCGTTGTACGAGCAGTACGTC. It yields the protein CSARSTGSLYEQYV.

This clonotype occurred a few times. A read error may be the cause here, since a much bigger clone is one base away. V gene TRBV12-3 or TRBV12-4 combines with J gene TRBJ2-3, with D possibly TRBD1 on 6 matching bases. The CDR3 is made up of 14 amino acids. Trimming cost V 3 bases and J 2 bases, with 9 bases left between them. The CDR3 loop reads CASSLGHFTDTQYF. The CDR3 DNA is TGTGCCAGCAGTTTGGGACACTTCACAGATACGCAGTATTTT.

This chain links TRBV4-3 with TRBJ2-7; 7 positions agree with TRBD2. Germline V gene sequence: CDR1 LGHNA, CDR2 YSLEER. The CDR3 consists of 18 residues. With V trimmed by 1 base and J by 3 bases, 15 bases remained unmatched. In nucleotides, the CDR3 is TGCGCCAGCAGCCAAGGACCCGGAGGGGCGGGAGTTGGCTACGAGCAGTACTTC. Encoded protein: CASSQGPGGAGVGYEQYF.

This clonotype has a count of ten or more. DNA for the CDR3: TGCAGCCACGAGGGAGGGCAAGAGACCCAGTACTTC. Amino acid sequence: CSHEGGQETQYF. This chain uses TRBV29-1 with TRBJ2-5; 7 nucleotides agree with TRBD2. V dropped 8 bases and J dropped 2; count of bases not matched to a gene: 5. Germline V CDR1 and CDR2: SQVTM, ANQGSEA. The CDR3 has 12 amino acids.